The entry below describes one T cell receptor (beta chain). The junction does not match germline at one end; this may be a read error. The data are from a study of tumor and adjacent non-tumor tissue in lung cancer. The library came from three nested PCR rounds adapted from ARM-PCR protocols. TCRdb reanalysed the multiplex PCR reads using MiXCR and keeps one entry per CDR3 protein. In the table there are 75,000 to 80,000 distinct CDR3 sequences, 76% of which are singletons. There are 15 residues in the CDR3. The germline V gene has CDR1 MNHEY and CDR2 SVGEGT. This sample's RNA came from whole unsorted tissue. More than 3 cm separated this lung sample from the edge of the tumor.

The chain is built from TRBV6-2 or TRBV6-3 and TRBJ2-1; perhaps D is TRBD1 or TRBD2 (6 bases each). Sequencing was performed on distant non-tumor lung tissue. This clonotype originated in a man aged 65 to 85 with non-small cell lung cancer. CDR3 nucleotide sequence: TGTGTCAGCAGTGTAACTAGCAGGGGTTACAATGAGCAGTTCTTC. Translation: CVSSVTSRGYNEQFF.